Listed below are T cell receptor beta chains from one sample, sequenced in a study of CD8+CD57+ T cells in acquired aplastic anemia. TCRdb reanalysed the reads using MiXCR and keeps one entry per CDR3 protein. This table has about 160,000 distinct CDR3 sequences, approximately 44% appearing once. The material sequenced was sorted CD4+, CD8+, or CD8+CD57+ T cells (not recorded which) from PBMCs. The receptor set was obtained from a human donor in good health. CDR3s include the opening cysteine and the closing phenylalanine or tryptophan. Fields, in order: V gene, CDR3 length, D gene, clone size, J gene, CDR3 protein, CDR3 DNA. A D gene is named only where the DNA matches it firmly. Clone size is shown for a subset of rows, as once, few, many or a class of expanded clone.

>TRBV29-1|13|TRBD1|once|TRBJ1-5
CSVQTGGDQPQHF
TGCAGCGTCCAGACAGGGGGAGATCAGCCCCAGCATTTT
>TRBV6-2/TRBV6-3|19|TRBD1|many|TRBJ1-6
CASSYRASGGASYNSPLHF
TGTGCCAGCAGTTACCGGGCCTCAGGGGGCGCATCCTATAATTCACCCCTCCACTTT
>TRBV6-1|13|.|many|TRBJ1-1
CASSPHSDREAFF
TGTGCCAGCAGTCCTCATTCAGACAGGGAAGCTTTCTTT
>TRBV7-2|12|.|many|TRBJ1-5
CASSLDSQPQHF
TGTGCCAGCAGCTTAGATAGTCAGCCCCAGCATTTT
>TRBV29-1|15|.|.|TRBJ1-1
CSVVIHGGVDTEAFF
TGCAGCGTTGTAATACACGGCGGGGTAGACACTGAAGCCTTCTTT
>TRBV9|20|TRBD2|few|TRBJ2-1
CASSARLAGGASPFNSEQFF
TGTGCCAGCAGCGCGCGACTAGCGGGGGGGGCTTCCCCCTTCAATAGTGAGCAGTTCTTC
>TRBV5-1|13|TRBD1|once|TRBJ2-3
CASRQGTADTQYF
TGCGCCAGCCGACAGGGAACGGCAGATACGCAGTATTTT
>TRBV7-2|15|.|.|TRBJ2-2
CASSSTVALTGELFF
TGTGCCAGCAGCTCGACCGTCGCTTTGACCGGGGAGCTGTTTTTT
>TRBV5-8|13|.|many|TRBJ2-5
CASSLEFQETQYF
TGTGCCAGCAGCTTGGAGTTCCAAGAGACCCAGTACTTC
>TRBV5-1|12|.|many|TRBJ1-3
CASSYDGNTIYF
TGCGCCAGCAGCTACGACGGAAACACCATATATTTT
>TRBV7-9|13|.|once|TRBJ1-2
CASTRSSYYGYTF
TGTGCCAGCACCCGTAGCAGCTACTATGGCTACACCTTC
>TRBV5-4|16|.|many|TRBJ2-3
CASSSGQKTSTDTQYF
TGTGCCAGCAGCTCAGGACAGAAAACTAGCACAGATACGCAGTATTTT
>TRBV24-1|14|TRBD1|.|TRBJ1-5
CASKPGQGNQPQHF
TGTGCCAGCAAACCGGGACAGGGTAATCAGCCCCAGCATTTT
>TRBV3-1|14|.|.|TRBJ2-5
CASSQPFVSETQYF
TGTGCCAGCAGCCAACCCTTTGTATCCGAGACCCAGTACTTC
>TRBV4-1|15|.|.|TRBJ1-1
CASSQPRGWGTETFF
TGCGCCAGCAGCCAACCGCGAGGTTGGGGCACTGAAACTTTCTTT
>TRBV25-1|12|.|.|TRBJ2-7
CASSEYFYEQYF
TGTGCCAGCAGTGAATACTTCTACGAGCAGTACTTC
>TRBV3-1|17|TRBD2|many|TRBJ2-7
CASSRGTSGAETYEQYF
TGTGCCAGCAGCCGTGGGACTAGCGGGGCCGAGACCTACGAGCAGTACTTC
>TRBV5-1|17|.|.|TRBJ2-3
CASSASGRSSDTDTQYF
TGCGCCAGCAGCGCCTCGGGTCGTTCTAGCGATACAGATACGCAGTATTTT
>TRBV11-2|15|TRBD2|many|TRBJ2-7
CASSLERGGGYEQYF
TGTGCCAGCAGCTTGGAGCGGGGGGGCGGATACGAGCAGTACTTC
>TRBV19|14|TRBD1|many|TRBJ2-7
CASSTDRGAYEQYF
TGTGCCAGTAGTACAGACAGGGGGGCCTACGAGCAGTACTTC
>TRBV12-3/TRBV12-4|15|.|many|TRBJ2-3
CASSSRLPTTDTQYF
TGTGCCAGCAGTTCGAGACTACCGACCACAGATACGCAGTATTTT
>TRBV2|12|.|.|TRBJ2-7
CARGSDSHEQYF
TGTGCCAGGGGGTCGGACAGCCACGAGCAGTACTTC
>TRBV24-1|12|.|many|TRBJ2-7
CATSRDGGEQYF
TGTGCCACCTCACGCGACGGTGGCGAGCAGTACTTC
>TRBV24-1|16|TRBD2|once|TRBJ2-3
CATSDPGLAGTDTQYF
TGTGCCACCAGTGATCCCGGACTAGCGGGCACAGATACGCAGTATTTT
>TRBV10-3|13|.|.|TRBJ1-1
CAISTRGNTEAFF
TGTGCCATCTCTACACGCGGGAACACTGAAGCTTTCTTT
>TRBV6-1|14|.|.|TRBJ2-7
CASSELGASYEQYF
TGTGCCAGCAGTGAACTCGGGGCCTCCTACGAGCAGTACTTC
>TRBV19|12|TRBD2|many|TRBJ2-5
CASPRGDETQYF
TGTGCCAGTCCGCGGGGGGATGAGACCCAGTACTTC
>TRBV19|15|TRBD1|many|TRBJ1-5
CASMGQGAGNQPQHF
TGTGCCAGTATGGGACAGGGGGCAGGCAATCAGCCCCAGCATTTT